This TCR beta chain appears in the sequencing data of a study of CD8 T cells in ankylosing spondylitis. Using its own MiXCR run on the 5' RACE reads, TCRdb lists one record per CDR3 protein. The table includes roughly 130,000 distinct CDR3 sequences, roughly 13% detected once. There are 15 residues in the CDR3. The germline CDR1 and CDR2 sequences are SGHRS and YFSETQ. With 5 bases clipped from V and 1 base from J, the junction kept 6 bases outside the gene matches. Sequencing was carried out using blood, either unsorted or a sorted T cell fraction (not recorded which). This receptor was identified in a female donor with ankylosing spondylitis or in good health (not recorded which). This rearrangement joins TRBV5-1 to TRBJ2-7, with 10 nucleotides matching TRBD2. CDR3 nucleotides: TGCGCCAGCAGGGCTAGCGGGAGTTTGTCCTACGAGCAGTACTTC. It specifies CASRASGSLSYEQYF.